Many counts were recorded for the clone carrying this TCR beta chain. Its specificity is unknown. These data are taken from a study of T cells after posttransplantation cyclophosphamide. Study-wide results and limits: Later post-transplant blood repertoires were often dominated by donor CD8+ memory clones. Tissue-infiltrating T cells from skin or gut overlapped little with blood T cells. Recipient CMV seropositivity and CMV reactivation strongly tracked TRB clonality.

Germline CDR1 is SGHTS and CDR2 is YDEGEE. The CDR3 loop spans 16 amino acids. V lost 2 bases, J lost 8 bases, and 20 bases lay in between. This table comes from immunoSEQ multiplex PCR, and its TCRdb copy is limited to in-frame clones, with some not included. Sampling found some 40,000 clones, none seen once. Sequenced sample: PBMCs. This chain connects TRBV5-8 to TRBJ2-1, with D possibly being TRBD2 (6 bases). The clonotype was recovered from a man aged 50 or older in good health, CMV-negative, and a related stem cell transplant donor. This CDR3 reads CASSFRGGVNFDEQFF. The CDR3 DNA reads TGTGCCAGCAGCTTTCGAGGCGGGGTGAATTTCGATGAGCAGTTCTTC.